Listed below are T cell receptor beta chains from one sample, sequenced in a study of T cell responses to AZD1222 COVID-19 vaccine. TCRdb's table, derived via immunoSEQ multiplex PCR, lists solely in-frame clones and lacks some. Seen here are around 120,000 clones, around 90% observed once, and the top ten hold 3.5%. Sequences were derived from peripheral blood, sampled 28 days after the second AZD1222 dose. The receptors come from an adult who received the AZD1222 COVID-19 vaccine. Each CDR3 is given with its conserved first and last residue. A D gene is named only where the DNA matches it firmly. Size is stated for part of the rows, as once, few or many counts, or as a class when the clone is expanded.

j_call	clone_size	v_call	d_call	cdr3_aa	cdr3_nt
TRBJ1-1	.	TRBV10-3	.	CAISGTREGAFF	TGTGCCATCAGTGGAACCAGGGAAGGGGCTTTCTTT
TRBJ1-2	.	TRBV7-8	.	CASLGAGVDYGYTF	TGTGCCAGCTTAGGGGCAGGGGTGGACTATGGCTACACCTTC
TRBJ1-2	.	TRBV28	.	CASSFTRRGYTF	TGTGCCAGCAGTTTTACTAGAAGGGGCTACACCTTC
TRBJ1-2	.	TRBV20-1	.	CSASGVNYGYTF	TGCAGTGCTAGTGGGGTAAACTATGGCTACACCTTC
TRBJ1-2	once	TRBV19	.	CASSNRDTNNYGYTF	TGTGCCAGTAGCAACCGGGACACCAATAACTATGGCTACACCTTC
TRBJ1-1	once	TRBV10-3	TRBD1	CAITWGGQGNTEAFF	TGTGCCATCACCTGGGGTGGACAGGGGAACACTGAAGCTTTCTTT
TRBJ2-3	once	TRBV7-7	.	CASSLSRVSTDTQYF	TGTGCCAGCAGCTTATCCAGGGTTAGCACAGATACGCAGTATTTT
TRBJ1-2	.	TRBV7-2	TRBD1	CASTLGPGGNGYTF	TGTGCCAGCACCCTAGGCCCAGGGGGCAATGGCTACACCTTC
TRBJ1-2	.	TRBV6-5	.	CASSPDSNYGYTF	TGTGCCAGCAGTCCGGACAGCAACTATGGCTACACCTTC
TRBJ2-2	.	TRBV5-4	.	CASSPDPGPKTGELFF	TGTGCCAGCAGCCCCGATCCGGGACCAAAAACCGGGGAGCTGTTTTTT
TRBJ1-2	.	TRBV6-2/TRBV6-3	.	CASSYLQNYGYTF	TGTGCCAGCAGTTACCTACAGAACTATGGCTACACCTTC
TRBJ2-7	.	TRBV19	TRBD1	CASSTGTGGSYEQYF	TGTGCCAGTAGTACCGGGACAGGGGGCTCCTACGAGCAGTACTTC
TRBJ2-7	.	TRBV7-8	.	CASSRGAGSYEQYF	TGTGCCAGCAGCCGAGGGGCCGGCTCCTACGAGCAGTACTTC
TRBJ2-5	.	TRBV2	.	CASNLGETQYF	TGTGCCAGCAACCTTGGAGAGACCCAGTACTTC
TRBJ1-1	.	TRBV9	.	CASSGTRNTEAFF	TGTGCCAGCAGCGGAACCCGTAACACTGAAGCTTTCTTT
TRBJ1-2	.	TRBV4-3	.	CASSQGFQGTYGYTF	TGCGCCAGCAGCCAAGGGTTCCAGGGAACCTATGGCTACACCTTC
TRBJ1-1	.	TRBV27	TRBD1	CASSLTGYTEAFF	TGTGCCAGCAGTTTGACAGGGTACACTGAAGCTTTCTTT
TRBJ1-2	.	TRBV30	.	CAWRGVHGYTF	TGTGCCTGGAGAGGGGTTCATGGCTACACCTTC